This T cell receptor (beta chain) was obtained from a study of blood T cell repertoires in COVID-19. Turning to the study itself: Whether acute or convalescent, the COVID-19 samples came from the United States, Italy and Spain.

Per the authors' pipeline: Amplification of reference gene primers provided the estimated nucleated cell counts. Clones were sequenced by immunoSEQ multiplex PCR, and TCRdb holds only the in-frame ones, with some missing. V, J and clone size were drawn from that table, and D and trimming were deduced from the DNA. The table lists under 250,000 clones, 70% to 90% of them singletons. CDR1 and CDR2 from the germline V gene are MNHEY and SMNVEV (reference sequence). With V trimmed by 2 bases and J by 0 bases, 2 bases remained unmatched. This CDR3 has 16 residues. The rearrangement uses TRBV27 and TRBJ1-3; TRBD1 matches 9 bases. The source of this sequence is a man aged 18 to 30 with active or convalescent COVID-19. What was sequenced was peripheral blood. The CDR3: CASSLGTGSSGNTIYF. Written as DNA, the CDR3 is TGTGCCAGCAGTTTAGGGACAGGGAGCTCTGGAAACACCATATATTTT.